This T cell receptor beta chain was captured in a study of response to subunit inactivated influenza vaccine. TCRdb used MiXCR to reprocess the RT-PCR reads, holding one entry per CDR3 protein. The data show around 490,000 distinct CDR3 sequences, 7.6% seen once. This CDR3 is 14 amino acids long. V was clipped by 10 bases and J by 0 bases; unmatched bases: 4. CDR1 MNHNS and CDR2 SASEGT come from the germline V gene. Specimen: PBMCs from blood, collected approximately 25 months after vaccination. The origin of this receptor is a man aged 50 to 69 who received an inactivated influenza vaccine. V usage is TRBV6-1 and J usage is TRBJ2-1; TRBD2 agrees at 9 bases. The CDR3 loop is CATNSGSSYNEQFF. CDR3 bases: TGTGCCACCAATAGCGGGAGCTCCTACAATGAGCAGTTCTTC.